The clone carrying this TCR beta chain was observed once. Sequenced by immunoSEQ multiplex PCR; TCRdb stores in-frame clones only, minus some. The data hold about 250,000 clones, with 70% to 85% observed a single time. The data belong to a study of blood T cell repertoires in COVID-19. Turning to the study itself: Material from acute and convalescent COVID-19 was sourced from the United States, Italy and Spain.

The TCR sequence derives from a middle-aged woman with active or convalescent COVID-19. The sequencing sample was made of peripheral blood.

The CDR3 DNA sequence: TGTGCCAGCAGTTATGCAGGGAATCAGCCCCAGCATTTT. Encoded protein: CASSYAGNQPQHF. The chain combines TRBV6-5 with TRBJ1-5; perhaps TRBD1 as D (5 bases). Trimming took off 3 bases at V and 4 bases at J, with 7 bases between the two ends. CDR3 length equals 13 residues. Germline V gene data show CDR1 as MNHEY and CDR2 as SVGAGI.